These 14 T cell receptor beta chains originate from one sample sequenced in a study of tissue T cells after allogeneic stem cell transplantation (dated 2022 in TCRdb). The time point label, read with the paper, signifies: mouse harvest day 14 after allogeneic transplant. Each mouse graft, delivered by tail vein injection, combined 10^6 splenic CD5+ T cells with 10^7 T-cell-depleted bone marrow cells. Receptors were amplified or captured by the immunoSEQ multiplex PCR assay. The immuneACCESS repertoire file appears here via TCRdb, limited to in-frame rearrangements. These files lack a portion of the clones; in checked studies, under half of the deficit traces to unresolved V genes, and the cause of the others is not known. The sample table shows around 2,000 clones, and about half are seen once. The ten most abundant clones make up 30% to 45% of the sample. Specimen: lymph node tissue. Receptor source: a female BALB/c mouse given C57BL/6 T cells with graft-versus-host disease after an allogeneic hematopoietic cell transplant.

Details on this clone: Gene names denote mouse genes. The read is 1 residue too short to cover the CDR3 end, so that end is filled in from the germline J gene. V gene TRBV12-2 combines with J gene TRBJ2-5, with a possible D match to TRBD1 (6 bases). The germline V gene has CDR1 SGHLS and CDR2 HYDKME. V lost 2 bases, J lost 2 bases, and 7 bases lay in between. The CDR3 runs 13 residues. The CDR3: CASSRDTQDTQYF. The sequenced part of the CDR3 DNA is TGTGCCAGCTCTCGGGACACCCAAGACACCCAGTAC.

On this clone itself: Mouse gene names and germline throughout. The CDR3 loop reads CASSLGGSDTQYF. CDR3 bases read: TGTGCCAGCAGTCTGGGGGGGAGTGACACCCAGTAC. This chain links TRBV26 with TRBJ2-5, with TRBD2 as a possible D gene (6 bases). The sequenced fragment ends 1 residue before the CDR3 boundary, so the rest is inferred from the germline J gene. With 2 bases removed from V and 6 bases from J, the gap between germline ends came to 9 bases. CDR1 is KGHPV and CDR2 is FQNQEV in the germline V gene (reference sequence). The CDR3 totals 13 residues.

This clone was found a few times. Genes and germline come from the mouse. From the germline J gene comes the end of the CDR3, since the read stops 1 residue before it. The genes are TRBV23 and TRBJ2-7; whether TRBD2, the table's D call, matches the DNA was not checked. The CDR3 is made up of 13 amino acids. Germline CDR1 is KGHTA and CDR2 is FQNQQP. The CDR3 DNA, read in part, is TGCTCCAGCAGTCTGGGACTGGGATATGAACAGTAC. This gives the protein CSSSLGLGYEQY. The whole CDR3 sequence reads CSSSLGLGYEQYF.

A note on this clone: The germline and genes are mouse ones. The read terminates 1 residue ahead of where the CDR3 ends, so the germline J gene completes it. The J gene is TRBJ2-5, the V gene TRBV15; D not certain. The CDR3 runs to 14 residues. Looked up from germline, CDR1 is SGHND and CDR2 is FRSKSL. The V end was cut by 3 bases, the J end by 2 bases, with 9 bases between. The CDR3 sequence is CASSLGGLQDTQYF. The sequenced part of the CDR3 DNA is TGTGCCAGCAGTTTGGGTGGGCTCCAAGACACCCAGTAC.

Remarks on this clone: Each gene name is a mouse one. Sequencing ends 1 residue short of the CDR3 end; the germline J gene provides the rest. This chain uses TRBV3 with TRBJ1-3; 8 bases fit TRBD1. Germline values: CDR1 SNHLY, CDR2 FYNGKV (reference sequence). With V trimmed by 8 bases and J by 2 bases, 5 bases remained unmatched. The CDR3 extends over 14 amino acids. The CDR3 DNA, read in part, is TGTGCCAGCTCTCTACAGGGGGCTGGAAATACGCTCTAT. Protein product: CASSLQGAGNTLY. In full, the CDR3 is CASSLQGAGNTLYF.

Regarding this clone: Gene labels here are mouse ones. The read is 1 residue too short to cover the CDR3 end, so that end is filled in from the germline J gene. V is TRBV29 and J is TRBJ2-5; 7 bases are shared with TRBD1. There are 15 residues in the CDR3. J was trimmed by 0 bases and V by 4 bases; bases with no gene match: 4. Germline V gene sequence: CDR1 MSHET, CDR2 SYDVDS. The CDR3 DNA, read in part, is TGTGCTAGCAGTTCCTACAGGGGTAACCAAGACACCCAGTAC. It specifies CASSSYRGNQDTQY. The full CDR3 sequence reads CASSSYRGNQDTQYF.

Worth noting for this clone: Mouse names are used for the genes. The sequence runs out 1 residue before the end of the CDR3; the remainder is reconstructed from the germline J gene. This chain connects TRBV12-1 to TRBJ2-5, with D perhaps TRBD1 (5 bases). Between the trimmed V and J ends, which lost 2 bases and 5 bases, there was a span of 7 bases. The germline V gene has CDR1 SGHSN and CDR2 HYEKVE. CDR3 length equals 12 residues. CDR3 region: CASSQGVDTQYF. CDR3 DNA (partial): TGTGCCAGCTCTCAAGGGGTAGACACCCAGTAC.

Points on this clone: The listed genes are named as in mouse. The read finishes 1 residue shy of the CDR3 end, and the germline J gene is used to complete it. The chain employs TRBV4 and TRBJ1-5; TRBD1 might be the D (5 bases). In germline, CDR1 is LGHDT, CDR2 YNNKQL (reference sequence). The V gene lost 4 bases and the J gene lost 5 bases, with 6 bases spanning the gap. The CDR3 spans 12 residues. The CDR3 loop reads CASSFRDQAPLF. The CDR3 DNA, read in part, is TGTGCCAGCAGCTTCAGGGACCAGGCTCCGCTT.

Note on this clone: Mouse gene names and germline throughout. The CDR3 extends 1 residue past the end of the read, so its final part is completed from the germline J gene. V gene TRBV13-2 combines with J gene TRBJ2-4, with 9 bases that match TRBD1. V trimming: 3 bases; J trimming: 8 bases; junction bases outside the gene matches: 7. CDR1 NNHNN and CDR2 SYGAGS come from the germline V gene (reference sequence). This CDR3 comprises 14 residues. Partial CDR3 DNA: TGTGCCAGCGGTGGCCTCGGGACAGGGACCACCTTGTAC. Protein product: CASGGLGTGTTLY. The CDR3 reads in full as CASGGLGTGTTLYF.

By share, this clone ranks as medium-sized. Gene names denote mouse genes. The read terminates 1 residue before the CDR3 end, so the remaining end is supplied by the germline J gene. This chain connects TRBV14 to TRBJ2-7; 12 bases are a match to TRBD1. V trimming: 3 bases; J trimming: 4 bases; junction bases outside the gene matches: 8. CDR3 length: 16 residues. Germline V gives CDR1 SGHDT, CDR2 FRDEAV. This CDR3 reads CASSWDRGPFPYEQYF. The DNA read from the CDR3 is TGTGCCAGCAGTTGGGACAGGGGGCCATTTCCTTATGAACAGTAC.

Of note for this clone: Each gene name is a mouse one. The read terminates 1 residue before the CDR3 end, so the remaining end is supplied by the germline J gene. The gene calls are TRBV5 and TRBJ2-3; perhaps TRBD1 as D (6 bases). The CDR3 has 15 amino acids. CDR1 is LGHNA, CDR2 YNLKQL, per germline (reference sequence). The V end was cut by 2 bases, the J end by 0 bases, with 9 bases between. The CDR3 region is CASSQTGNSAETLYF. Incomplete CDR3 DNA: TGTGCCAGCAGCCAAACAGGGAATAGTGCAGAAACGCTGTAT.

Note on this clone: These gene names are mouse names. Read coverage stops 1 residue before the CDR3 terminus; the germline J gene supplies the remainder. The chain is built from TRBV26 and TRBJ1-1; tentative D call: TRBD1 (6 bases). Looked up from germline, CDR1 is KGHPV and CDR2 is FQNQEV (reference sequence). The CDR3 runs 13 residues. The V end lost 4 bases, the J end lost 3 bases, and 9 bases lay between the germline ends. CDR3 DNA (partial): TGTGCCAGCAGTCGGGGGGCGGACACAGAAGTCTTC. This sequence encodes CASSRGADTEVF. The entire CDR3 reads CASSRGADTEVFF.

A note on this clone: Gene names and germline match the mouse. CDR3 protein: CASSLDWGYAETLYF. CDR3 DNA, as far as it was read: TGTGCCAGCTCCCTCGACTGGGGGTATGCAGAAACGCTGTAT. J is TRBJ2-3 and V is TRBV12-2; TRBD2 matches 9 bases. The observed sequence ends 1 residue before the CDR3 terminus, with the missing tail filled in from the germline J gene. Per germline, CDR1 SGHLS and CDR2 HYDKME. J gave up 2 bases and V 4 bases, and 6 bases lay outside the gene matches. The CDR3 runs 15 residues.

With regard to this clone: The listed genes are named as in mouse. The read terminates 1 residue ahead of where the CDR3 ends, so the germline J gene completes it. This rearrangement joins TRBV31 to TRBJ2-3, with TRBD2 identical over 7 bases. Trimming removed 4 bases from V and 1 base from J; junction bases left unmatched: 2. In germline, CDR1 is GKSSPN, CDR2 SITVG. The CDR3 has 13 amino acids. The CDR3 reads CAWNLGGAETLYF. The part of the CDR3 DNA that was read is TGTGCCTGGAATCTGGGGGGTGCAGAAACGCTGTAT.